This entry describes one TCR beta chain. Its target is not known. This specimen comes from a study of shared clonotypes between healthy human individuals. At the level of the study: Contributing individuals were two females and a few males aged 18 to 49.

Study conclusions and caveats: A generally larger estimated richness was seen in naive subsets than in memory subsets.

Naive-designated CD8 cells lacked CD45RO, were positively enriched for CCR7, and omitted terminally differentiated effector memory CD45RA+ cells. The data were produced by immunoSEQ multiplex PCR, yet TCRdb's version contains in-frame clones alone and is incomplete. Here the sample spans about 2.1 million clones, just over 90% being singletons. This CDR3 is 15 amino acids long. Germline CDR1 SGHRS, CDR2 YFSETQ. The receptor's source is a man younger than 30 in good health. Some clones in this sample may be carry-over from other donors' samples. Sequenced sample: naive CD8+ T cells from PBMCs. The V call is TRBV5-1, the J call TRBJ2-5; TRBD2 is a possible D gene (5 bases). The J call may be in error: the DNA end matches TRBJ2-7 better. The CDR3 here is CASSLAGAATYEQYF. The CDR3 region has the DNA TGCGCCAGCAGCTTGGCAGGAGCGGCGACATACGAGCAGTACTTC.